The sequence of this T cell receptor beta chain was determined in a study of CD8 T cells in ankylosing spondylitis. Trimming pared 6 bases from V and 2 bases from J, leaving 11 bases between. The CDR3 extends over 14 amino acids. Germline loops: CDR1 LGHDT, CDR2 YNNKEL (reference sequence). This clonotype came up many times. The antigen remains unidentified. Preparation of TCR beta libraries was done by quantitative 5'-RACE with molecular barcodes. TCRdb used MiXCR to reprocess the 5' RACE reads, holding one entry per CDR3 protein. The sample yields about 330,000 distinct CDR3 sequences, 8% seen once. Whole-study findings and limits: Clones linked to the disease showed a CD8+ phenotype. They occurred at relatively low frequencies in peripheral blood. A motif in TCR beta, a set of eight or nine highly homologous variants, appeared characteristic of ankylosing spondylitis blood. Reported data indicate significant enrichment of disease-linked clones within matched ankylosing spondylitis synovial fluid.

This chain uses TRBV3-1 with TRBJ2-1, with unresolved D. Sequencing was done on a sample of blood, either unsorted or a sorted T cell fraction (not recorded which). The source of this sequence is a male donor with ankylosing spondylitis. CDR3 coding DNA: TGTGCCAGCAGTCGACTTCATACCTACAATGAGCAGTTCTTC. This gives the protein CASSRLHTYNEQFF.